A selection of T cell receptor beta chains follows, all from one sample in a study of shared clonotypes between healthy human individuals. Libraries were prepared by immunoSEQ multiplex PCR; TCRdb keeps only in-frame clonotypes and omits some of them. The repertoire includes over 2 million clones, around 96% of them detected once, and about 1.1% sits in the top ten. Sequenced input: naive CD8+ T cells sorted from blood. The source is a young man in good health. Each CDR3 is given with its conserved first and last residue. A D gene is named only where the DNA matches it firmly. Clone size appears in some rows only: once, few, many, or a class for an expanded clone.

CDR3nt: TGTGCCAGCTCCCCTTCACCCCAGACACAACTTATCTCTGGGGCCAACGTCCTGACTTTC
CDR3aa: CASSPSPQTQLISGANVLTF
d_gene: NA
j_gene: TRBJ2-6
abundance: NA
v_gene: TRBV18

CDR3nt: TGCGCCAGCAGCCAAGAAGAGGGAACAACTGAAGCTTTCTTT
CDR3aa: CASSQEEGTTEAFF
d_gene: NA
j_gene: TRBJ1-1
abundance: NA
v_gene: TRBV4-1

CDR3nt: TGTGCCAGCAGTTCCTGGACAGAATTTGGGTCCTACGAGCAGTACTTC
CDR3aa: CASSSWTEFGSYEQYF
d_gene: NA
j_gene: TRBJ2-7
abundance: NA
v_gene: TRBV28

CDR3nt: TGCGCCAGCAGCTCCGATGGGACTAGCGGTCACGAGCAGTACTTC
CDR3aa: CASSSDGTSGHEQYF
d_gene: TRBD2
j_gene: TRBJ2-7
abundance: once
v_gene: TRBV5-1

CDR3nt: TGTGCCAGTAGTACCGACGGGGGATGGAACACTGAAGCTTTCTTT
CDR3aa: CASSTDGGWNTEAFF
d_gene: NA
j_gene: TRBJ1-1
abundance: NA
v_gene: TRBV19

CDR3nt: TGTGCCAGCAGTTTGGGACAGGGTACTCAGCCCCAGCATTTT
CDR3aa: CASSLGQGTQPQHF
d_gene: TRBD1
j_gene: TRBJ1-5
abundance: NA
v_gene: TRBV2

CDR3nt: TGTGCCAGTAGTCAGTACGATTACTCTGGAAACACCATATATTTT
CDR3aa: CASSQYDYSGNTIYF
d_gene: NA
j_gene: TRBJ1-3
abundance: NA
v_gene: TRBV19

CDR3nt: TGCGCCAGCAGCCAAGATGGATCCCCGGGATACAATGAGCAGTTCTTC
CDR3aa: CASSQDGSPGYNEQFF
d_gene: NA
j_gene: TRBJ2-1
abundance: NA
v_gene: TRBV4-3

CDR3nt: TGTGCCAGCAGTTGGGTCGGGTCCGCCTACGAGCAGTACTTC
CDR3aa: CASSWVGSAYEQYF
d_gene: NA
j_gene: TRBJ2-7
abundance: NA
v_gene: TRBV27

CDR3nt: TGTGCCAGCATGGCGGCTTACGTCTCCCCGAACACTGAAGCTTTCTTT
CDR3aa: CASMAAYVSPNTEAFF
d_gene: NA
j_gene: TRBJ1-1
abundance: NA
v_gene: TRBV2

CDR3nt: TGTGCCAGCAGCTTAGGTGGCCTAGTTGCTGAAGCTTTCTTT
CDR3aa: CASSLGGLVAEAFF
d_gene: NA
j_gene: TRBJ1-1
abundance: once
v_gene: TRBV7-9

CDR3nt: TGTGCCTGGAGTGGACACTTCAATCAGCCCCAGCATTTT
CDR3aa: CAWSGHFNQPQHF
d_gene: NA
j_gene: TRBJ1-5
abundance: NA
v_gene: TRBV30

CDR3nt: TGCGCCAGCAGCCAAGATTTCGGGGGACAGGGGGCCTCTGGAAACACCATATATTTT
CDR3aa: CASSQDFGGQGASGNTIYF
d_gene: TRBD1
j_gene: TRBJ1-3
abundance: NA
v_gene: TRBV4-1

CDR3nt: TGTGCCAGCAGTTTAGCCGACAGGGTAAACTATGGCTACACCTTC
CDR3aa: CASSLADRVNYGYTF
d_gene: TRBD1
j_gene: TRBJ1-2
abundance: NA
v_gene: TRBV28

CDR3nt: TGTGCCGTCAGGATTGCAGATACGCAGTATTTT
CDR3aa: CAVRIADTQYF
d_gene: NA
j_gene: TRBJ2-3
abundance: once
v_gene: TRBV27